The 32 T cell receptor beta chains presented below share a single source sample, sequenced in a study of siplizumab effects on memory and regulatory T cells. Sequencing was performed with immunoSEQ multiplex PCR; in TCRdb, only in-frame clones are kept and a portion is missing. The sample includes some 96,000 clones, approximately 91% of them seen just once. Sequencing input: CD4+ T cells sorted from blood. Every receptor here comes from a human donor in good health.

V is TRBV19 and J is TRBJ1-5; TRBD1 aligns across 7 bases. CDR1 is LNHDA and CDR2 is SQIVND in the germline V gene (reference sequence). This CDR3 has 13 residues. V shed 7 bases, J shed 3 bases, and the junction held 3 bases outside the gene matches. The CDR3 coding sequence is TGTGCCAGTACGACAGGGCCCAATCAGCCCCAGCATTTT. Amino acid sequence: CASTTGPNQPQHF.

This clone was observed a single time. This chain joins TRBV5-1 and TRBJ2-1, with 12 bases that match TRBD2. Germline lookup yields CDR1 SGHRS and CDR2 YFSETQ. This CDR3 is 16 amino acids long. After removal of 4 bases from V and 9 bases from J, the junction contained 11 bases not matched to a gene. CDR3 protein: CASSRSRLAGVFEQFF. The CDR3 DNA sequence: TGCGCCAGCAGCCGCAGCCGACTAGCGGGGGTTTTTGAGCAGTTCTTC.

The chain uses TRBV28 and TRBJ2-2; TRBD2 agrees at 11 bases. Germline trimming cut 10 bases from V and 4 bases from J; bases unmatched to any gene: 8. Per germline, CDR1 MDHEN and CDR2 SYDVKM. The CDR3 contains 15 residues. In DNA, the CDR3 is TGTGCCACCTCGACTAGCGGGGCTGGCACCGGGGAGCTGTTTTTT. This codes for CATSTSGAGTGELFF.

This rearrangement joins TRBV6-6 to TRBJ1-4, with D unresolved. CDR3 length equals 13 residues. Per germline, CDR1 MNHNY and CDR2 SVGAGI (reference sequence). Trimming removed 3 bases at V and 4 bases at J, with 6 bases between. The CDR3: CASSYLFNEKLFF. In DNA form, the CDR3 reads TGTGCCAGCAGTTATCTATTTAATGAAAAACTGTTTTTT.

V is TRBV7-2 and J is TRBJ2-1, with no clear D. CDR3 length equals 16 residues. Trimming left V 5 bases short and J 0 bases short, with 14 bases between. Germline V gene data show CDR1 as SGHTA and CDR2 as FQGNSA. The CDR3 is CASSQESWFSYNEQFF. The CDR3 DNA reads TGTGCCAGCAGCCAGGAATCATGGTTCTCCTACAATGAGCAGTTCTTC.

V is TRBV7-2 and J is TRBJ1-4; D is possibly TRBD1 (6 bases). Germline V lookup: CDR1 SGHTA, CDR2 FQGNSA. This CDR3 has 15 amino acids. The V gene lost 5 bases and the J gene lost 5 bases, with 15 bases spanning the gap. CDR3 DNA: TGTGCCAGCAGCCTCCAAGGGGGGGGGAATGAAAAACTGTTTTTT. This translates into CASSLQGGGNEKLFF.

Note on this clone: The DNA is omitted, as the CDR3 cannot be located on it reliably, and the CDR3 follows TCRdb's listing. The rearrangement joins TRBV21-1 to TRBJ2-3. TRBV21-1 is a documented pseudogene. The CDR3 length equals 17 residues, ends included. The CDR3 region is CASSKWGPGASTDTQYF.

The genes are TRBV4-3 and TRBJ2-5; D remains unclear. The germline CDR1 and CDR2 sequences are LGHNA and YSLEER. The CDR3 extends over 10 amino acids. The V gene lost 4 bases and the J gene lost 10 bases, with 7 bases spanning the gap. The CDR3 nucleotides read TGCGCCAGCAGCCCTACCGTCCAGTACTTC. Its protein product is CASSPTVQYF.

This chain uses TRBV5-1 with TRBJ2-7, with 7 nucleotides matching TRBD2. Looked up from germline, CDR1 is SGHRS and CDR2 is YFSETQ. The length of the CDR3 is 15 residues. Trimming at V came to 7 bases and at J to 0 bases, leaving 10 bases not matched to a gene. In nucleotides, the CDR3 is TGCGCCAGCCGCTGGATGGGGGGGGACTCCTACGAGCAGTACTTC. It codes for CASRWMGGDSYEQYF.

The chain couples TRBV10-3 to TRBJ2-7; 8 nucleotides match TRBD1. V trimming: 4 bases; J trimming: 4 bases; junction bases outside the gene matches: 6. The CDR3 is 14 amino acids. Germline assignment: CDR1 ENHRY and CDR2 SYGVKD. For the CDR3, the DNA is TGTGCCATCAGTGCTGGGACAGGACAGTACGAGCAGTACTTC. Protein sequence: CAISAGTGQYEQYF.

This clone was seen once. The V gene is TRBV4-3, the J gene TRBJ2-7; unclear D gene. Germline V gene sequence: CDR1 LGHNA, CDR2 YSLEER. The CDR3 spans 16 residues. V lost 0 bases and J 3 bases, leaving 15 bases between the germline ends. CDR3 nucleotides: TGCGCCAGCAGCCAAGAAGGGATCGCCGGCTTCTACGAGCAGTACTTC. Residues: CASSQEGIAGFYEQYF.

The V gene is TRBV9, the J gene TRBJ2-5; D is possibly TRBD1 (6 bases). The CDR3 length is 17 residues. Trimming shortened V by 0 bases and J by 5 bases, and 20 bases separated the two germline ends. CDR1 SGDLS and CDR2 YYNGEE come from the germline V gene. In DNA, the CDR3 is TGTGCCAGCAGCGTAGACCCTCCGGGACAAATCGATGAGACCCAGTACTTC. This translates into CASSVDPPGQIDETQYF.

This chain links TRBV6-5 with TRBJ1-3, with unresolved D. This CDR3 contains 15 residues. V dropped 5 bases and J dropped 0 bases, with 11 bases sitting between them. Germline lookup yields CDR1 MNHEY and CDR2 SVGAGI. The CDR3 coding sequence is TGTGCCAGCAGTCACGAAGAAGACTCTGGAAACACCATATATTTT. Translating it yields CASSHEEDSGNTIYF.

J is TRBJ2-3 and V is TRBV4-1; the D gene is possibly TRBD1 (5 bases). The CDR3 is 17 residues long. Germline V lookup: CDR1 MGHRA, CDR2 YSYEKL. The V and J ends lost 1 base and 0 bases respectively, with 14 bases between them. The CDR3 DNA reads as TGCGCCAGCAGCCAAGTTCGTCGACAGCAAAGCACAGATACGCAGTATTTT. Protein sequence: CASSQVRRQQSTDTQYF.

This chain joins TRBV5-4 and TRBJ2-3; D gene ambiguous. Trimming removed 9 bases at V and 2 bases at J, with 28 bases between. The CDR3 is 18 residues long. Germline values: CDR1 SGHNT, CDR2 YYREEE (reference sequence). The CDR3 spells CATSRAGYWQINTDTQYF. The CDR3, as DNA: TGTGCCACCTCTAGAGCTGGTTACTGGCAAATCAACACAGATACGCAGTATTTT.

This chain uses TRBV2 with TRBJ1-1; D is perhaps TRBD1 (5 bases). CDR3 length: 13 amino acids. V was clipped by 6 bases and J by 3 bases, with 11 bases between them. Germline assignment: CDR1 SNHLY and CDR2 FYNNEI. This CDR3 is CASSRGRDTEAFF. The DNA for the CDR3 is TGTGCCAGCAGCCGGGGGAGGGACACTGAAGCTTTCTTT.

Of note for this clone: The same CDR3 can be traced to other DNA sequences in this sample. The J gene is TRBJ1-5, the V gene TRBV18; no firm D call. The germline V gene encodes CDR1 KGHSH and CDR2 LQKENI. The CDR3 spans 13 residues. The V gene lost 2 bases and the J gene lost 1 base, with 3 bases spanning the gap. The CDR3: CASSPGSNQPQHF. CDR3 bases: TGTGCCAGCTCACCAGGGAGCAATCAGCCCCAGCATTTT.

This chain links TRBV18 with TRBJ2-1; 8 bases agree with TRBD1. The length of the CDR3 is 15 residues. CDR1 is KGHSH, CDR2 LQKENI, per germline. Unmatched junction bases numbered 9, after V lost 4 bases and J lost 7 bases. The CDR3 is CASSRGQGDWNEQFF. For the CDR3, the DNA is TGTGCCAGCTCACGAGGACAGGGCGATTGGAATGAGCAGTTCTTC.

The chain uses TRBV28 and TRBJ1-5, with TRBD1 matching over 9 bases. Germline CDR1 MDHEN, CDR2 SYDVKM. V lost 6 bases, J lost 9 bases, and 12 bases stayed unmatched. The CDR3 covers 15 residues. CDR3: CASRSLRGQGTPQHF. The CDR3 DNA follows: TGTGCCAGCAGATCATTACGGGGACAGGGCACGCCCCAGCATTTT.

The V call is TRBV30, the J call TRBJ2-3; 12 bases match TRBD2. V shed 5 bases, J shed 2 bases, and the junction held 5 bases outside the gene matches. The germline CDR1 and CDR2 sequences are GTSNPN and SVGIG (reference sequence). The CDR3 has 15 residues. The CDR3 is CAWSGLAGLTDTQYF. In nucleotides, the CDR3 is TGTGCCTGGTCGGGACTAGCGGGCCTCACAGATACGCAGTATTTT.

In this sample, this clone turned up once. The gene calls are TRBV5-4 and TRBJ1-1; D is unclear. This CDR3 is 12 amino acids long. V lost 4 bases, J lost 1 base, and 5 bases lay in between. The germline V gene has CDR1 SGHNT and CDR2 YYREEE (reference sequence). The CDR3 DNA sequence: TGTGCCAGCAGCCCCCGGAACACTGAAGCTTTCTTT. Translated, it gives CASSPRNTEAFF.

The rearrangement joins TRBV7-2 to TRBJ2-7; D not resolved. Germline CDR1 and CDR2: SGHTA and FQGNSA. Trimming cost V 0 bases and J 7 bases, with 10 bases left between them. The CDR3 is 13 residues long. The CDR3 region is CASSLARFGEQYF. In DNA, the CDR3 is TGTGCCAGCAGCTTAGCACGGTTTGGGGAGCAGTACTTC.

The rearrangement links TRBV5-1 to TRBJ2-7, with D uncertain. CDR1 and CDR2 from the germline V gene are SGHRS and YFSETQ. The CDR3 is 14 residues long. The ends were cut back, 0 bases at V and 0 bases at J, with 7 bases in the middle. CDR3 bases: TGCGCCAGCAGCTTGGAGTCGGTCTCCTACGAGCAGTACTTC. Residues: CASSLESVSYEQYF.

The rearrangement uses TRBV18 and TRBJ2-5; 8 bases agree with TRBD1. CDR1 and CDR2 from the germline V gene are KGHSH and LQKENI. With V trimmed by 3 bases and J by 3 bases, 0 bases remained unmatched. The CDR3 loop spans 13 amino acids. CDR3 coding DNA: TGTGCCAGCTCACCGACAGGGGAAGAGACCCAGTACTTC. Amino acids: CASSPTGEETQYF.

V usage is TRBV6-1 and J usage is TRBJ2-3, with a tentative D call TRBD2 (6 bases). The CDR3 runs 13 residues. CDR1 is MNHNS, CDR2 SASEGT, per germline. Trimming took off 7 bases at V and 4 bases at J, with 12 bases between the two ends. The CDR3 nucleotides read TGTGCCAGCATGAGGCGGGGCGCAGATACGCAGTATTTT. Protein: CASMRRGADTQYF.

The chain couples TRBV15 to TRBJ1-5, with a tentative D call TRBD1 (6 bases). The CDR3 spans 16 residues. V lost 1 base and J 6 bases, leaving 16 bases between the germline ends. Germline V CDR1 and CDR2: LNHNV, YYDKDF (reference sequence). In DNA, the CDR3 is TGTGCCACCAGCAGAGGGTATCGGGGGGCTTTTCAGCCCCAGCATTTT. Protein product: CATSRGYRGAFQPQHF.

A note on this clone: Within the sample, other DNA sequences also encode this same CDR3. The rearrangement uses TRBV27 and TRBJ1-1, with D perhaps matching TRBD1 (6 bases). Germline V gene data show CDR1 as MNHEY and CDR2 as SMNVEV (reference sequence). There are 11 residues in the CDR3. Deletions cut 7 bases from V and 8 bases from J, with 11 bases between. The CDR3 coding sequence is TGTGCCAGCACCTCGACAGGAGAAGCTTTCTTT. It encodes CASTSTGEAFF.

J is TRBJ1-2 and V is TRBV6-4, with TRBD1 matching over 9 bases. Trimming cost V 6 bases and J 8 bases; bases outside gene matches: 10. Germline CDR1 is MRHNA and CDR2 is SNTAGT. The CDR3 spans 14 residues. The CDR3 DNA follows: TGTGCCAGCAGCGAACCGGGACAGGGATTCGGCTACACCTTC. This translates into CASSEPGQGFGYTF.

The chain recombines TRBV13 with TRBJ2-7; 7 positions match TRBD2. Looked up from germline, CDR1 is PRHDT and CDR2 is FYEKMQ (reference sequence). Trimming removed 1 base from V and 0 bases from J; junction bases left unmatched: 12. The CDR3 has 18 amino acids. This CDR3 reads CASSLAPGRRGSSYEQYF. DNA for the CDR3: TGTGCCAGCAGCTTAGCCCCCGGCCGGCGGGGGAGCTCCTACGAGCAGTACTTC.

The chain uses TRBV5-3 and TRBJ1-6, with D hard to call. TRBV5-3 is marked as an open reading frame, function uncertain. V lost 6 bases and J lost 10, with 29 bases in between. The CDR3 is made up of 18 amino acids. The CDR3, as DNA: TGTGCCAGAACACCAAACCTCGCCCGTGACGGGTTTGGATCACCCCTCCACTTT. Translated: CARTPNLARDGFGSPLHF.

The rearrangement joins TRBV30 to TRBJ1-1; unclear D gene. V lost 5 bases to trimming and J lost 1 base, with 11 bases between them. CDR1 is GTSNPN and CDR2 is SVGIG in the germline V gene (reference sequence). This CDR3 spans 13 amino acids. The CDR3 sequence is CAWAYQKNTEAFF. The CDR3 DNA reads TGTGCCTGGGCCTACCAGAAGAACACTGAAGCTTTCTTT.

This clone was seen just once. V is TRBV7-2 and J is TRBJ2-1; 7 positions match TRBD2. Losses at the gene ends were 2 bases for V and 4 bases for J; bases not matched to a gene: 8. Germline V gene data show CDR1 as SGHTA and CDR2 as FQGNSA. The CDR3 is 16 amino acids. As DNA, the CDR3 is TGTGCCAGCAGCTTAAGGGCCGGACTAGGGTACAATGAGCAGTTCTTC. This codes for CASSLRAGLGYNEQFF.